These T cell receptor beta chains were read from a single sample in a study of human T cells and chemical hapten exposure. TCRdb re-called the RACE reads with MiXCR, one entry per CDR3 protein. The data show tens of thousands of distinct CDR3 sequences, more than 9% seen once. The sample in question was whole blood, obtained in connection with sensitization to the hapten diphenylcyclopropenone (DPC). The receptors stem from a woman aged 45-59 years with alopecia areata. Some clones in this sample may be carry-over from other donors' samples. The CDR3 runs from the conserved cysteine through the conserved F or W. D genes are given only for firm matches. Some rows have no size entry. The others give once, few or many, or a class for an expanded clone.

j_call,v_call,clone_size,d_call,cdr3_nt,cdr3_aa
TRBJ1-6,TRBV20-1,many,TRBD1,TGCAGTGCTCCCACAGGGGGCCGAGATTCACCCCTCCACTTT,CSAPTGGRDSPLHF
TRBJ2-7,TRBV3-1,many,.,TGTGCCAGCAGCCCCTCCGGAACCTACGAGCAGTACTTC,CASSPSGTYEQYF
TRBJ1-5,TRBV29-1,many,.,TGCAGCGTTGGTCAGGGGACCGATAGCAATCAGCCCCAGCATTTT,CSVGQGTDSNQPQHF
TRBJ2-7,TRBV10-3,.,.,TGTGCCATCAGTAAACACACGGGCCTTGACTCCTACGAGCAGTACTTC,CAISKHTGLDSYEQYF
TRBJ1-1,TRBV29-1,.,.,TGCAGCGCTAGTAAGGTAGCTGAAGCTTTCTTT,CSASKVAEAFF
TRBJ2-7,TRBV20-1,many,.,TGCAGCCCAACAGGACCCTCGTCCTACGAGCAGTACTTC,CSPTGPSSYEQYF
TRBJ2-7,TRBV12-3/TRBV12-4,.,TRBD1,TGTGCCAGCAGTCCGCGGACAGGGCCCTACGAGCAGTACTTC,CASSPRTGPYEQYF
TRBJ2-2,TRBV6-6,many,TRBD1,TGTGCCAGCAGTTACGCGACAGGGGCCGGGGAGCTGTTTTTT,CASSYATGAGELFF
TRBJ1-2,TRBV12-3/TRBV12-4,many,.,TGTGCCAGCAGTGACAGGTTTGGCTACACCTTC,CASSDRFGYTF
TRBJ2-5,TRBV6-1,few,.,TGTGCCAGCAGTTACTCTAGGACCCAGTACTTC,CASSYSRTQYF
TRBJ1-2,TRBV4-1,.,TRBD1,TGCGCCAGCAGCCAAGTGGGATCCCGACAGGGGTCCTATGGCTACACCTTC,CASSQVGSRQGSYGYTF
TRBJ2-2,TRBV5-5,few,.,TGTGCCAGCAGCTTGGGGCTGGGTGTCGCCGGGGAGCTGTTTTTT,CASSLGLGVAGELFF
TRBJ1-2,TRBV19,many,.,TGTGCCAGTACCCCAAGGTTCACCCCTAACTATGGCTACACCTTC,CASTPRFTPNYGYTF
TRBJ2-5,TRBV14,many,.,TGTGCCAGCAGCCAAGCCCAGGGTTACCTAGAGACCCAGTACTTC,CASSQAQGYLETQYF
TRBJ2-5,TRBV12-3/TRBV12-4,.,.,TGTGCCAGCAGTCCACGGGACGGACTCGAGACCCAGTACTTC,CASSPRDGLETQYF
TRBJ2-1,TRBV6-4,.,TRBD2,TGTGCCAGCAGTGCCCAACTAGCGGGGCACAATGAGCAGTTCTTC,CASSAQLAGHNEQFF
TRBJ1-2,TRBV11-2,many,.,TGTGCCAGCAGCACCTTATACGATGGCTACACCTTC,CASSTLYDGYTF
TRBJ1-5,TRBV29-1,.,.,TGCAGCGTTGTTAGTGGGGGTAGCAATCAGCCCCAGCATTTT,CSVVSGGSNQPQHF
TRBJ1-4,TRBV2,.,.,TGTGCCAGCAGTGAAGCGCTTCGGGGGAGGAATGAAAAACTGTTTTTT,CASSEALRGRNEKLFF
TRBJ1-2,TRBV12-3/TRBV12-4,many,.,TGTGCCAGCAGCTATACTAACTATGGCTACACCTTC,CASSYTNYGYTF
TRBJ2-7,TRBV6-6,few,.,TGTGCCAGCAGTTTGGAGGTAGTGAACAGCAGGGAGCAGTACTTC,CASSLEVVNSREQYF
TRBJ2-1,TRBV10-1,.,TRBD1,TGCGCCAGCAGTGCCCAAAGGACAGGCTACAATGAGCATTTCTTC,CASSAQRTGYNEHFF
TRBJ1-4,TRBV28,many,TRBD1,TGTGCCAGCAATACGGGACAGGGAATCAAACTGTTTTTT,CASNTGQGIKLFF
TRBJ2-2,TRBV3-1,many,.,TGTGCCAGCAGCCGGGGGACATTCGGGGGCACCGGGGAGCTGTTTTTT,CASSRGTFGGTGELFF
TRBJ2-2,TRBV29-1,many,.,TGCAGCGTTGAGTCTAGCGTGAACACCGGGGAGCTGTTTTTT,CSVESSVNTGELFF
TRBJ2-5,TRBV28,.,TRBD2,TGTGCCAGCAGTCCCGGGACTAAAGAGACCCAGTACTTC,CASSPGTKETQYF
TRBJ1-1,TRBV6-2/TRBV6-3,many,.,TGTGCCAGCAGCCCCTTCGCTCCTACAGGTGAAGCTTTCTTT,CASSPFAPTGEAFF
TRBJ2-7,TRBV7-2,many,TRBD2,TGTGCCAGCAGCTATAACCCGACTAGCGGGAGGAGGGAGCAGTACTTC,CASSYNPTSGRREQYF
TRBJ1-5,TRBV12-3/TRBV12-4,many,.,TGTGCCAGCAGTACACAGGAATATCAGCCCCAGCATTTT,CASSTQEYQPQHF
TRBJ1-5,TRBV20-1,many,.,TGCAGTGCTAGAGATTTTCGGGTACATCAGCCCCAGCATTTT,CSARDFRVHQPQHF
TRBJ2-3,TRBV7-6,few,.,TGTGCCAGCAGCTTAAGGTCGTCCGGCGGAGATACGCAGTATTTT,CASSLRSSGGDTQYF
TRBJ1-2,TRBV29-1,many,.,TGCAGCGTTCGAGCGGATAACTATGGCTACACCTTC,CSVRADNYGYTF
TRBJ1-1,TRBV28,many,.,TGTGCCAGCAGGTCAGGACAGAACACTGAAGCTTTCTTT,CASRSGQNTEAFF
TRBJ2-3,TRBV10-3,many,TRBD2,TGTGCCATCAAAGCGGGAGGGGCAGATACGCAGTATTTT,CAIKAGGADTQYF
TRBJ1-6,TRBV27,many,.,TGTGCCAGCAGCCCCTGGGCCGGGGGTAGCTCAATTAGACCCCTCCACTTT,CASSPWAGGSSIRPLHF
TRBJ1-2,TRBV27,few,TRBD1,TGTGCCAGCAGTTTGGCGACAGGGGGAACCTATGGCTACACCTTC,CASSLATGGTYGYTF
TRBJ1-2,TRBV20-1,.,.,TGCAGTTCGTTTAACTATGGCTACACCTTC,CSSFNYGYTF
TRBJ1-2,TRBV15,.,.,TGTGCCACTCGTCGACTAACGGCTTTGGTCTTC,CATRRLTALVF
TRBJ1-6,TRBV7-2,few,.,TGTGCCAGCAGTCTAGAGGCTTCACCCCTCCACTTT,CASSLEASPLHF
TRBJ1-2,TRBV28,.,.,TGTGCCAGCAGCTTTTCTGGAACTAACTATGGCTACACCTTC,CASSFSGTNYGYTF
TRBJ2-2,TRBV29-1,few,.,TGCAGCGTTGAAGCGCACCCGAACACCGGGGAGCTGTTTTTT,CSVEAHPNTGELFF
TRBJ1-3,TRBV28,few,.,TGTGCCAGCAGTTCCTGGGCCGCCCAAAACACCATATATTTT,CASSSWAAQNTIYF